Below, 23 T cell receptor beta chains from the same sample are listed, as sequenced in a study of blood T cell repertoires in COVID-19. TCRdb's table, derived via immunoSEQ multiplex PCR, lists solely in-frame clones and lacks some. The repertoire holds 250,000 to 350,000 clones, with approximately 90% as singletons. The sequenced material came from peripheral blood. Receptor source: a woman aged 50 to 60 with COVID-19, enrolled during active disease.

The chain carries TRBV5-4 and TRBJ1-2, with 8 positions matching TRBD1. Trimming removed 5 bases from V and 6 bases from J; junction bases left unmatched: 6. CDR3 length: 13 amino acids. Germline V gene lookup returns CDR1 SGHNT and CDR2 YYREEE (reference sequence). CDR3 region: CASSRQGTHGYTF. CDR3 coding DNA: TGTGCCAGCAGTCGACAGGGGACACATGGCTACACCTTC.

This rearrangement joins TRBV11-2 to TRBJ2-1; a weak D match, TRBD1 (8 bases). CDR3 length: 17 amino acids. The V and J ends lost 5 bases and 4 bases respectively, with 21 bases between them. The germline gives CDR1 SGHAT, CDR2 FQNNGV. CDR3 in DNA: TGTGCCAGCAGCCCAGGACAGGGAGGGTCTTTATACAATGAGCAGTTCTTC. It translates to CASSPGQGGSLYNEQFF.

This clone occurred once. CDR3 amino acids: CASIRLATKAGELFF. The CDR3 DNA sequence: TGTGCCAGCATAAGACTAGCGACCAAGGCCGGGGAGCTGTTTTTT. The V and J genes are TRBV7-9 and TRBJ2-2, with TRBD2 matching 8 bases. CDR1 and CDR2 (germline): SEHNR, FQNEAQ (reference sequence). J was trimmed by 6 bases and V by 7 bases; bases with no gene match: 10. The CDR3 loop spans 15 amino acids.

This sequence joins TRBV3-1 (or the pseudogene TRBV3-2) and TRBJ2-1, with D uncertain. This CDR3 has 16 amino acids. The V gene lost 2 bases and the J gene lost 0 bases, with 11 bases spanning the gap. Germline assignment: CDR1 LGHDT and CDR2 YNNKEL (reference sequence). The CDR3 coding sequence is TGTGCCAGCAGCCAACACTCGAGGAGCTCCTACAATGAGCAGTTCTTC. Protein sequence: CASSQHSRSSYNEQFF.

The genes are TRBV18 and TRBJ2-7; TRBD2 aligns across 8 bases. Germline V gives CDR1 KGHSH, CDR2 LQKENI. After removal of 3 bases from V and 5 bases from J, the junction contained 6 bases not matched to a gene. CDR3 length: 14 residues. The CDR3 reads CASSPWTSSDEQYF. The CDR3 DNA follows: TGTGCCAGCTCACCCTGGACTAGCAGCGACGAGCAGTACTTC.

The rearrangement uses TRBV28 and TRBJ2-5; D might be TRBD1 (7 bases). Germline CDR1 and CDR2: MDHEN and SYDVKM. This CDR3 region has 15 residues. The V and J ends lost 2 bases and 4 bases respectively, with 14 bases between them. The CDR3 reads CASSLGGGQRETQYF. The CDR3, as DNA: TGTGCCAGCAGTTTAGGAGGGGGACAGCGAGAGACCCAGTACTTC.

The chain links TRBV3-1 (or the pseudogene TRBV3-2) to TRBJ2-3, with 9 bases aligning to TRBD2. V shed 4 bases and J 4 bases; nucleotides not matched to a gene: 15. Germline V gene lookup returns CDR1 LGHDT and CDR2 YNNKEL (reference sequence). There are 18 residues in the CDR3. The CDR3 sequence: CASSRVQLAGVISDTQYF. CDR3 DNA: TGTGCCAGCAGCCGAGTCCAATTAGCGGGAGTAATTTCAGATACGCAGTATTTT.

The CDR3 DNA sequence: TGTGCCAGCAGTCCGGGACTTTCAGAGACCCAGTACTTC. Encoded protein: CASSPGLSETQYF. The chain employs TRBV6-5 and TRBJ2-5; D might be TRBD2 (6 bases). The germline V and J ends were trimmed by 5 bases and 4 bases, with 11 bases remaining between them. Germline CDR1 reads MNHEY; CDR2 reads SVGAGI. The CDR3 totals 13 residues.

The CDR3: CATSDSLADHYNEQFF. CDR3 DNA: TGTGCCACCAGTGATTCACTAGCGGACCACTACAATGAGCAGTTCTTC. The rearrangement joins TRBV24-1 to TRBJ2-1; 8 bases line up with TRBD2. CDR1 and CDR2 from the germline V gene are KGHDR and SFDVKD. Germline trimming cut 2 bases from V and 3 bases from J; bases unmatched to any gene: 5. This CDR3 comprises 16 residues.

The genes are TRBV15 and TRBJ2-3; 7 bases line up with TRBD2. CDR3 size: 15 residues. J lost 2 bases, V lost 5 bases, and 7 bases had no gene match. The germline V gene encodes CDR1 LNHNV and CDR2 YYDKDF (reference sequence). For the CDR3, the DNA is TGTGCCACCAGCGCGGGGGTAGGGTACACAGATACGCAGTATTTT. Translation: CATSAGVGYTDTQYF.

The chain couples TRBV6-5 to TRBJ2-7; TRBD2 matches 10 bases. CDR3 length: 13 amino acids. Germline CDR1 is MNHEY and CDR2 is SVGAGI. J lost 5 bases, V lost 6 bases, and 4 bases had no gene match. CDR3 protein: CASRLAGVDEQYF. CDR3 sequence (DNA): TGTGCCAGCAGGCTAGCGGGAGTTGACGAGCAGTACTTC.

This chain joins TRBV19 and TRBJ2-2, with D unclear. Trimming shortened V by 0 bases and J by 9 bases, and 8 bases separated the two germline ends. The CDR3 consists of 13 residues. Looked up from germline, CDR1 is LNHDA and CDR2 is SQIVND (reference sequence). CDR3 protein: CASSIDWAWELFF. The CDR3 nucleotides read TGTGCCAGTAGTATAGATTGGGCCTGGGAGCTGTTTTTT.

The chain uses TRBV30 and TRBJ2-7; D perhaps matches TRBD1 (5 bases). V was pared by 0 bases and J by 5 bases, with 20 bases between. Per the germline V gene, CDR1 is GTSNPN and CDR2 is SVGIG (reference sequence). The CDR3 runs 16 residues. The CDR3 here is CAWSVPRTQPGDEQYF. Written as DNA, the CDR3 is TGTGCCTGGAGTGTACCCCGGACACAACCCGGAGACGAGCAGTACTTC. Full variable domain (remainder filled in from reference TRBV30 and TRBJ2-7): SQTIHQWPATLVQPVGSPLSLECTVEGTSNPNLYWYRQAAGRGLQLLFYSVGIGQISSEVPQNLSASRPQDRQFILSSKKLLLSDSGFYLCAWSVPRTQPGDEQYFGPGTRLTVT.

The rearrangement joins TRBV6-1 to TRBJ1-5, with 7 bases that match TRBD1. Per the germline V gene, CDR1 is MNHNS and CDR2 is SASEGT. V trimming: 4 bases; J trimming: 5 bases; junction bases outside the gene matches: 11. The CDR3 length is 16 residues. CDR3 in DNA: TGTGCCAGCAGTGGTCAGACAGGGTCTTTCCATCAGCCCCAGCATTTT. This encodes CASSGQTGSFHQPQHF.

This clone was picked up one time. V gene TRBV30 combines with J gene TRBJ2-1; D might be TRBD1 (6 bases). The CDR3 runs to 11 residues. Looked up from germline, CDR1 is GTSNPN and CDR2 is SVGIG (reference sequence). The V end lost 1 base, the J end lost 12 bases, and 10 bases lay between the germline ends. The CDR3 coding sequence is TGTGCCTGGAGTGACTCAGGGGTGCAGTTCTTC. This codes for CAWSDSGVQFF. Combining the CDR3 with reference TRBV30 and TRBJ2-1 gives the whole variable domain SQTIHQWPATLVQPVGSPLSLECTVEGTSNPNLYWYRQAAGRGLQLLFYSVGIGQISSEVPQNLSASRPQDRQFILSSKKLLLSDSGFYLCAWSDSGVQFFGPGTRLTVL.

This chain connects TRBV6-5 to TRBJ2-7; 7 positions agree with TRBD2. V was pared by 7 bases and J by 2 bases, with 8 bases of the junction left unmatched. Germline assignment: CDR1 MNHEY and CDR2 SVGAGI. The CDR3 covers 14 residues. The CDR3 DNA is TGTGCCAGCAAAATATCTAGCGGACCCTACGAGCAGTACTTC. The encoded protein is CASKISSGPYEQYF.

Written as DNA, the CDR3 is TGCGCCAGCAGCCTGGGGGCAGTTTACAATGAGCAGTTCTTC. Translated: CASSLGAVYNEQFF. The chain uses TRBV5-1 and TRBJ2-1; tentatively, D is TRBD1 (6 bases). The V end was cut by 4 bases, the J end by 4 bases, with 12 bases between. Germline-derived CDR1 and CDR2 are SGHRS and YFSETQ. This CDR3 contains 14 residues.

The rearrangement links TRBV3-1 (or the pseudogene TRBV3-2) to TRBJ2-2; D is undetermined. The germline V gene has CDR1 LGHDT and CDR2 YNNKEL (reference sequence). Trimming left V 3 bases short and J 2 bases short, with 4 bases between. The CDR3 has 13 amino acids. The CDR3 loop is CASSHQNTGELFF. The DNA for the CDR3 is TGTGCCAGCAGCCACCAAAACACCGGGGAGCTGTTTTTT.

Of note for this clone: Relative to the germline gene, one junction end is altered; a read error may explain this. V usage is TRBV11-3 and J usage is TRBJ2-6; 8 bases line up with TRBD2. Germline-derived CDR1 and CDR2 are SGHNT and YENEEA. The CDR3 consists of 14 residues. CDR3 loop: CASSGEAGGNVLTF. The CDR3 DNA follows: TGTGCCAGCAGCGGAGAGGCGGGGGGCAACGTCCTGACTTTC.

The rearrangement uses TRBV4-1 and TRBJ2-3, with TRBD2 identical over 13 bases. The V segment lost 4 bases and the J segment 3 bases; nucleotides outside the gene matches: 4. Per the germline V gene, CDR1 is MGHRA and CDR2 is YSYEKL. There are 16 residues in the CDR3. In nucleotides, the CDR3 is TGCGCCAGCAGCCTCCTACTAGCGGGAGGGACAGATACGCAGTATTTT. It is translated as CASSLLLAGGTDTQYF.

V is TRBV19 and J is TRBJ1-3, with D maybe TRBD1 (5 bases). The CDR3 covers 14 residues. V lost 7 bases to trimming and J lost 5 bases, with 15 bases between them. Per germline, CDR1 LNHDA and CDR2 SQIVND (reference sequence). In DNA, the CDR3 is TGTGCCAGTACCTGGGGCGGGGTGCGAAACACCATATATTTT. It codes for CASTWGGVRNTIYF.

This clone was seen a single time. The V gene is TRBV30, the J gene TRBJ1-3; D perhaps matches TRBD1 (6 bases). The CDR3 runs to 17 residues. V dropped 1 base and J dropped 3 bases, with 19 bases sitting between them. Germline V gene lookup returns CDR1 GTSNPN and CDR2 SVGIG (reference sequence). The CDR3 nucleotides read TGTGCCTGGAGTGGAGGACAGCCGTGGCTTCGTGGAAACACCATATATTTT. Translated, it gives CAWSGGQPWLRGNTIYF.

The rearrangement links TRBV11-2 to TRBJ2-1, with 12 bases lining up with TRBD2. CDR1 SGHAT and CDR2 FQNNGV come from the germline V gene. J was trimmed by 9 bases and V by 5 bases; bases with no gene match: 17. The CDR3 sequence is 18 residues long. In nucleotides, the CDR3 is TGTGCCAGCAGCGCTCAACTTCTAGCGGGAGGGCCTCGGGGTGAGCAGTTCTTC. Protein: CASSAQLLAGGPRGEQFF.